These T cell receptor beta chains were read from a single sample in a study of CD8 T cells in ankylosing spondylitis. TCRdb independently ran MiXCR on the 5' RACE reads; one entry per CDR3 protein. The sample lists 130,000 or so distinct CDR3 sequences; under 20% were seen once. Specimen: blood, either unsorted or a sorted T cell fraction (not recorded which). The source is a male donor with ankylosing spondylitis. CDR3s include the opening cysteine and the closing phenylalanine or tryptophan. D genes are given only for firm matches. Clone size, where shown, is once, few, many, or a class for clones that have expanded.

clone size	D gene	J gene	V gene	CDR3 protein	CDR3 DNA
few	TRBD1	TRBJ2-6	TRBV29-1	CSVVTGTVKSGANVLTF	TGCAGCGTTGTGACCGGGACAGTTAAGTCTGGGGCCAACGTCCTGACTTTC
few	-	TRBJ1-1	TRBV27	CASSEGSEAFF	TGTGCCAGCAGTGAGGGCAGTGAAGCTTTCTTT
few	TRBD1	TRBJ1-1	TRBV9	CASGGQGGVEAFF	TGTGCCAGCGGAGGACAGGGGGGAGTTGAAGCTTTCTTT
-	TRBD2	TRBJ2-1	TRBV5-6	CASSLMVWTSGRNEQFF	TGTGCCAGCAGCTTGATGGTATGGACTAGCGGGAGGAATGAGCAGTTCTTC
-	TRBD1	TRBJ1-1	TRBV29-1	CSVAGTGLGTEAFF	TGCAGCGTAGCAGGGACAGGGCTGGGCACTGAAGCTTTCTTT
few	-	TRBJ2-1	TRBV12-5	CASGFHGQPAEQFF	TGTGCTAGTGGTTTCCACGGACAACCGGCTGAGCAGTTCTTC
few	-	TRBJ2-1	TRBV4-1	CASSQREVEQFF	TGCGCCAGCAGCCAAAGGGAAGTTGAGCAGTTCTTC
-	-	TRBJ1-5	TRBV2	CASSESVSSYSNQPQHF	TGTGCCAGCAGTGAGTCGGTCAGTAGTTATAGCAATCAGCCCCAGCATTTT
-	-	TRBJ1-2	TRBV20-1	CSARGYGYTF	TGCAGTGCTAGAGGGTATGGCTACACCTTC
many	-	TRBJ2-7	TRBV28	CASSPNRAEQYF	TGTGCCAGCAGTCCGAACAGGGCCGAGCAGTACTTC
few	TRBD2	TRBJ2-7	TRBV7-2	CASLHHLAGNYEQYF	TGTGCCAGTCTCCACCACTTAGCGGGAAACTACGAGCAGTACTTC
few	-	TRBJ2-7	TRBV7-9	CASSQRGRTAYEQYF	TGTGCCAGCAGTCAACGCGGGCGAACCGCCTACGAGCAGTACTTC
few	TRBD1	TRBJ2-1	TRBV6-4	CASSEGTAREFGEQFF	TGTGCCAGCAGCGAAGGGACAGCCAGGGAGTTCGGTGAGCAGTTCTTC
-	-	TRBJ2-7	TRBV5-4	CASSFESLEQYF	TGTGCCAGCAGCTTTGAGTCACTCGAGCAGTACTTC
-	TRBD2	TRBJ2-7	TRBV12-5	CASRRLAEGSYEQYF	TGTGCTTCTCGGAGACTAGCGGAGGGATCCTACGAGCAGTACTTC
few	TRBD2	TRBJ2-5	TRBV3-1	CASSQDGWGGAQETQYF	TGTGCCAGCAGCCAAGATGGGTGGGGAGGGGCCCAAGAGACCCAGTACTTC
-	-	TRBJ2-2	TRBV12-3/TRBV12-4	CASSAAFAGELFF	TGTGCCAGCAGTGCCGCTTTCGCCGGGGAGCTGTTTTTT
-	TRBD2	TRBJ2-7	TRBV7-9	CASSYGLAATYEQYF	TGTGCCAGCAGCTATGGACTAGCGGCAACCTACGAGCAGTACTTC
-	-	TRBJ2-7	TRBV7-9	CASSLTQSYEQYF	TGTGCCAGCAGCTTAACTCAGAGCTACGAGCAGTACTTC
-	-	TRBJ2-7	TRBV5-1	CASSFDRAGLYEQYF	TGCGCCAGCAGCTTCGACCGAGCGGGTCTTTACGAGCAGTACTTC
few	-	TRBJ2-7	TRBV6-1	CASLQVIGSYEQYF	TGTGCCAGTTTACAGGTGATCGGCTCCTACGAGCAGTACTTC
few	TRBD2	TRBJ2-3	TRBV7-9	CASSLGLATSTDTQYF	TGTGCCAGCAGCCTCGGACTAGCGACTAGCACAGATACGCAGTATTTT
-	-	TRBJ1-6	TRBV20-1	CSGDSGGGSPLHF	TGCAGTGGAGACAGCGGGGGCGGTTCACCCCTCCACTTT
few	-	TRBJ1-5	TRBV7-8	CASSFSEYSNQPQHF	TGTGCCAGCAGCTTTTCTGAATATAGCAATCAGCCCCAGCATTTT
-	TRBD2	TRBJ2-7	TRBV20-1	CSASSSGDYEQYF	TGCAGTGCTAGTTCTAGCGGTGACTACGAGCAGTACTTC